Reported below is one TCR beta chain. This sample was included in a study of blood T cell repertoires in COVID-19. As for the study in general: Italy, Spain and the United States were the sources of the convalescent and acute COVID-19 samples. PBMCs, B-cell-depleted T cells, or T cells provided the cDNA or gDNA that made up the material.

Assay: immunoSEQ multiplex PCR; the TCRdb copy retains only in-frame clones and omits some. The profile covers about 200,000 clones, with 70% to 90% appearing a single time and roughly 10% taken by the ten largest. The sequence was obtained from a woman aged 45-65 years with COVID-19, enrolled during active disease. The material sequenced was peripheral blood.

The CDR3 DNA sequence: TGCGCCAGCAGTGAAGCGGCAGGGGGCTTAACAGATACGCAGTATTTT. Amino acids: CASSEAAGGLTDTQYF. V gene TRBV10-2 combines with J gene TRBJ2-3; 8 bases agree with TRBD1. Looked up from germline, CDR1 is WSHSY and CDR2 is SAAADI. CDR3 size: 16 residues. The junction had 8 bases not matched to a gene; V was cut back by 3 bases and J by 3 bases.